These 16 T cell receptor beta chains originate from one sample sequenced in a study of OX40 agonist ivuxolimab in advanced cancers. TCRdb's copy holds only in-frame clones and misses some; the assay was immunoSEQ multiplex PCR. Of 60,000 to 75,000 clones in the sample, about 86% were seen once. Sequences were derived from CD4+ or CD8+ T cells sorted from blood, sampled in a trial of the OX40 agonist ivuxolimab. The origin of the receptors is an adult with an advanced solid tumor such as melanoma, head and neck, liver or kidney cancer.

This chain joins TRBV7-8 and TRBJ2-3, with 7 bases fitting TRBD1. The CDR3 totals 13 residues. Germline trimming cut 2 bases from V and 4 bases from J; bases unmatched to any gene: 0. Per the germline V gene, CDR1 is SGHVS and CDR2 is FQNEAQ. In DNA, the CDR3 is TGTGCCAGCAGCTTACAGGGGGCAGATACGCAGTATTTT. This sequence encodes CASSLQGADTQYF.

The rearrangement links TRBV7-2 to TRBJ1-2; D call uncertain. This CDR3 comprises 17 residues. Deletions cut 5 bases from V and 5 bases from J, with 24 bases between. Germline V lookup: CDR1 SGHTA, CDR2 FQGNSA. CDR3 nucleotides: TGTGCCAGCAGCAAAAACCGGGCTGAGGGAGGAACTTATGGCTACACCTTC. This sequence encodes CASSKNRAEGGTYGYTF.

This chain connects TRBV11-2 to TRBJ2-7, with a weak D call TRBD1 (6 bases). Germline V gene data show CDR1 as SGHAT and CDR2 as FQNNGV. The CDR3 runs to 15 residues. Trimming took off 1 base at V and 0 bases at J, with 10 bases between the two ends. The CDR3 region is CASSLAGGYSYEQYF. The CDR3, as DNA: TGTGCCAGCAGCTTAGCTGGGGGCTACTCCTACGAGCAGTACTTC.

The chain carries TRBV4-1 and TRBJ2-2; D is possibly TRBD1 (5 bases). V lost 0 bases and J 5 bases, leaving 10 bases between the germline ends. Germline CDR1 reads MGHRA; CDR2 reads YSYEKL. The CDR3 extends over 15 amino acids. CDR3 residues: CASSQDQRGTGELFF. Written as DNA, the CDR3 is TGCGCCAGCAGCCAAGACCAAAGGGGTACCGGGGAGCTGTTTTTT.

The V and J genes are TRBV7-2 and TRBJ2-1; D call uncertain. The CDR3 is 12 residues long. Germline V gene sequence: CDR1 SGHTA, CDR2 FQGNSA. Trimming removed 4 bases from V and 13 bases from J, with 14 bases in between. This chain's CDR3 is CASSSYSGPQFF. CDR3 DNA: TGTGCCAGCAGCTCCTACAGTGGTCCCCAGTTCTTC.

The chain joins TRBV7-2 to TRBJ1-1; no clear D. The V gene lost 3 bases and the J gene lost 5 bases, with 7 bases spanning the gap. The CDR3 is 12 amino acids. Germline CDR1 reads SGHTA; CDR2 reads FQGNSA. CDR3 DNA: TGTGCCAGCAGCTTTGAGAGGACTGAAGCTTTCTTT. Its translation: CASSFERTEAFF. The whole variable domain, remainder taken from reference TRBV7-2 and TRBJ1-1, is GAGVSQSPSNKVTEKGKDVELRCDPISGHTALYWYRQSLGQGLEFLIYFQGNSAPDKSGLPSDRFSAERTGGSVSTLTIQRTQQEDSAVYLCASSFERTEAFFGQGTRLTVV.

Concerning this clone: One end of the junction is discordant with germline, which a read error may explain. V and J are TRBV2 and TRBJ2-6; TRBD1 matches 10 bases. The CDR3 covers 13 residues. The germline V gene has CDR1 SNHLY and CDR2 FYNNEI. CDR3 DNA: TGTGCCAGCAACCCGCTAAGGGACAGGGGCCACTCCTTC. This sequence encodes CASNPLRDRGHSF.

V and J are TRBV7-2 and TRBJ2-7; D not resolved. The CDR3 runs 12 residues. Germline values: CDR1 SGHTA, CDR2 FQGNSA. Trimming removed 5 bases from V and 6 bases from J, with 11 bases in between. CDR3: CASSPLVGEQYF. CDR3 sequence (DNA): TGTGCCAGCAGCCCCCTAGTGGGCGAGCAGTACTTC.

The chain carries TRBV6-6 and TRBJ1-1; perhaps TRBD1 as D (5 bases). V shed 2 bases and J shed 3 bases, with 7 bases lying between them. There are 13 residues in the CDR3. The germline V gene has CDR1 MNHNY and CDR2 SVGAGI (reference sequence). CDR3 region: CASSYGGDTEAFF. Here the CDR3 DNA reads TGTGCCAGCAGTTACGGGGGGGACACTGAAGCTTTCTTT.

The chain uses TRBV10-3 and TRBJ2-2; TRBD2 agrees at 13 bases. Germline-derived CDR1 and CDR2 are ENHRY and SYGVKD. V lost 4 bases, J lost 3 bases, and 2 bases stayed unmatched. CDR3 length: 16 residues. CDR3 sequence reads: CAISVGLAGDTGELFF. CDR3 coding DNA: TGTGCCATCAGTGTTGGACTAGCGGGAGACACCGGGGAGCTGTTTTTT.

CDR3 sequence reads: CASGRGGRGTEAFF. CDR3 nucleotides: TGTGCCAGCGGGAGGGGGGGGCGAGGAACTGAAGCTTTCTTT. J is TRBJ1-1 and V is TRBV2; perhaps TRBD1 as D (6 bases). This CDR3 is built from 14 residues. Germline CDR1 SNHLY, CDR2 FYNNEI. Trimming pared 8 bases from V and 5 bases from J, leaving 18 bases between.

The chain joins TRBV30 to TRBJ1-2, with D possibly being TRBD1 (6 bases). CDR3 size: 16 residues. Germline CDR1 is GTSNPN and CDR2 is SVGIG (reference sequence). Trimming removed 1 base from V and 4 bases from J, with 19 bases in between. CDR3 sequence: CAWSGLQGRLLYGYTF. CDR3 coding DNA: TGTGCCTGGAGTGGGTTGCAGGGGCGGCTCCTCTATGGCTACACCTTC.

V usage is TRBV19 and J usage is TRBJ2-5; D perhaps matches TRBD2 (6 bases). This CDR3 contains 13 residues. Per germline, CDR1 LNHDA and CDR2 SQIVND (reference sequence). Trimming took 5 bases from V and 3 from J, leaving 10 bases between them. The CDR3 DNA sequence: TGTGCCAGTAGTCCGCGGAGGGAAGAGACCCAGTACTTC. This codes for CASSPRREETQYF.

CDR3 protein: CAINGQPNQPQHF. In DNA form, the CDR3 reads TGTGCCATCAACGGACAGCCCAATCAGCCCCAGCATTTT. The J gene is TRBJ1-5, the V gene TRBV10-3; a weak D match, TRBD1 (6 bases). This CDR3 spans 13 amino acids. The germline V gene encodes CDR1 ENHRY and CDR2 SYGVKD. The germline V and J ends were trimmed by 7 bases and 3 bases, with 10 bases remaining between them.

The chain joins TRBV6-1 to TRBJ1-5, with D maybe TRBD1 (5 bases). This CDR3 contains 15 residues. The germline V gene encodes CDR1 MNHNS and CDR2 SASEGT. Trimming stripped 1 base from V and 6 bases from J, with 13 bases between. In DNA, the CDR3 is TGTGCCAGCAGTGAAGGGCAGGGTGCCATTCAGCCCCAGCATTTT. It specifies CASSEGQGAIQPQHF.

The rearrangement joins TRBV7-2 to TRBJ2-3; D is perhaps TRBD1 (5 bases). Germline V gives CDR1 SGHTA, CDR2 FQGNSA. The germline V and J ends were trimmed by 5 bases and 5 bases, with 11 bases remaining between them. This CDR3 spans 13 amino acids. This chain's CDR3 is CASSPSQGDTQYF. The CDR3 DNA reads TGTGCCAGCAGCCCTAGTCAGGGAGATACGCAGTATTTT.